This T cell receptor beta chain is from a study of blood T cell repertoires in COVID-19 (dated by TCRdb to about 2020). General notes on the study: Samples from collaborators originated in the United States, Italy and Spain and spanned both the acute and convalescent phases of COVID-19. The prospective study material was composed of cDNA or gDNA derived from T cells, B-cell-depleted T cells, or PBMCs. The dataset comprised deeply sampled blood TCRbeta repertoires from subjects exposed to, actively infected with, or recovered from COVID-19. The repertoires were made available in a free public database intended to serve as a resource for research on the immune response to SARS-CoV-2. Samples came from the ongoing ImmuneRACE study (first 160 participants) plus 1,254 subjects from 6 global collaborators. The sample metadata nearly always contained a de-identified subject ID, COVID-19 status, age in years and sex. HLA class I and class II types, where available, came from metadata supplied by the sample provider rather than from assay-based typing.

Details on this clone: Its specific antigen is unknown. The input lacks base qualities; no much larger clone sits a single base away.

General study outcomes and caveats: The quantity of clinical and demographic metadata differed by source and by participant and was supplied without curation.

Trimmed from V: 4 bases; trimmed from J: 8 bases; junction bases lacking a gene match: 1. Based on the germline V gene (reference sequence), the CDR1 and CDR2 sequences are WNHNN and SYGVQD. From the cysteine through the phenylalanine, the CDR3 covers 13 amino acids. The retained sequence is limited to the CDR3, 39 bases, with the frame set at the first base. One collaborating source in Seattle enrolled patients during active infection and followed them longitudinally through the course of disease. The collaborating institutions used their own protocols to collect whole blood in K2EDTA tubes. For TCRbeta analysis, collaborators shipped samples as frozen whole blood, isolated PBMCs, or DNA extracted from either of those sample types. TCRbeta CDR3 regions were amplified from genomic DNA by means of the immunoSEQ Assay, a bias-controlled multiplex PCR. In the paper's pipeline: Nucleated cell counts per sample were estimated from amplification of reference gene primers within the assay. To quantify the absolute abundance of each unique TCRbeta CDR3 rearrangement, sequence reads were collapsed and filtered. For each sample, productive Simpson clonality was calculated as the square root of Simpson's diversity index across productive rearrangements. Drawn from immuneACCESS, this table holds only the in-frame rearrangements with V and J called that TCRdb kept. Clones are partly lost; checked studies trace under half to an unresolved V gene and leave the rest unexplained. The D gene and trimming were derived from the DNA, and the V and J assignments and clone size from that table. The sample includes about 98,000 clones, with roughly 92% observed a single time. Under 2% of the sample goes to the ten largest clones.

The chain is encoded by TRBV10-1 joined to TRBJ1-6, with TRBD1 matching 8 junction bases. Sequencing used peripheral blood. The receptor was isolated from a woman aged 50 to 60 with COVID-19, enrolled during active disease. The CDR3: CASSATGDSPLHF. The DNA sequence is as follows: TGCGCCAGCAGTGCGACAGGGGATTCACCCCTCCACTTT.